This TCR beta chain was profiled in a study of Graves' ophthalmopathy and Graves' hyperthyroidism. With 6 bases removed from V and 1 base from J, the gap between germline ends came to 15 bases. Germline V gives CDR1 MNHEY, CDR2 SVGEGT. This CDR3 has 15 residues. Investigators amplified TCR beta CDR3 regions from RNA transcripts. The first-round RT-PCR employed HTBI primers together with the Qiagen OneStep RT-PCR kit. A multiplex PCR was then performed as the second round. TCRdb re-called the multiplex PCR reads through MiXCR, storing one row per CDR3 protein. The table has 150,000 or so distinct CDR3 sequences, roughly two fifths seen once. Other autoimmune diseases, uncontrolled infections, pregnancy and lactation each led to patient exclusion. Clinical symptoms and serum thyroxine were used for diagnosis; TRAb, thyroid ultrasound and orbital computed tomography were also relied on. PBMCs originated in 8.5 to 10 ml of fresh peripheral blood.

As to this clonotype: The antigen is not known.

Study-wide results and limits: Detected in blood as well were most expanded thyroid clonotypes with frequency above 0.001.

The sequencing input was peripheral blood. V gene TRBV6-2 or TRBV6-3 combines with J gene TRBJ2-5; D might be TRBD1 (6 bases). This clonotype was sampled from a man in his thirties or forties with Graves' ophthalmopathy. The CDR3 bases are TGTGCCAGCAGGCACGGTGGACAGTTCCAAGAGACCCAGTACTTC. It translates to CASRHGGQFQETQYF.